The sequence of this T cell receptor (beta chain) was determined in a study of radiation and T cells in renal cell carcinoma. Study overall: Nephrectomy followed 15 Gy stereotactic body radiation by 4 weeks.

In its sample, this clone was seen once. Time point indicated: blood 2 weeks post-SBRT. Treatment given: 15 Gy SBRT to primary tumor, nephrectomy 4 weeks later. Assay: immunoSEQ multiplex PCR; the TCRdb copy retains only in-frame clones and omits some. In the table there are 150,000 to 180,000 clones, 87% of which are singletons. The germline V gene encodes CDR1 SGHAT and CDR2 FQNNGV. The V gene end was trimmed by 2 bases and the J gene end by 11 bases; junction bases not matched to a gene: 7. CDR3 size: 14 residues. The rearrangement uses TRBV11-2 and TRBJ1-4; 8 bases fit TRBD1. The sequence was collected from a woman between 45 and 60 years old with renal cell carcinoma. This material consisted of blood, taken from a patient whose treatment included radiotherapy and nephrectomy. The CDR3 region has the DNA TGTGCCAGCAGCTTACAATCAGGGGGCGATAAACTGTTTTTT. Protein sequence: CASSLQSGGDKLFF.